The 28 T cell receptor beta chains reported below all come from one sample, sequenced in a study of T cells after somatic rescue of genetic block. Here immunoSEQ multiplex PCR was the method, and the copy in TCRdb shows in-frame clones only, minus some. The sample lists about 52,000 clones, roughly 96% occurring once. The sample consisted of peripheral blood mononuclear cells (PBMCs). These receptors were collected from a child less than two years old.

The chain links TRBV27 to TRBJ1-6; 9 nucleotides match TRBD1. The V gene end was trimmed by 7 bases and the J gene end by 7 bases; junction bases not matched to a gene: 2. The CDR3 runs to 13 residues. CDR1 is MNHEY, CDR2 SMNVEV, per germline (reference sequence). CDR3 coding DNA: TGTGCCAGCACTGACAGGGGGAATTCACCCCTCCACTTT. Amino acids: CASTDRGNSPLHF.

The CDR3 loop reads CASSGQAAYNSPLHF. CDR3 coding DNA: TGTGCCAGCAGTGGTCAGGCAGCTTATAATTCACCCCTCCACTTT. V is TRBV6-5 and J is TRBJ1-6; no reliable D call. Trimming pared 5 bases from V and 4 bases from J, leaving 12 bases between. The CDR3 has 15 amino acids. The germline V gene has CDR1 MNHEY and CDR2 SVGAGI.

The CDR3 spells CAWSGGGGRGDTQYF. Here the CDR3 DNA reads TGTGCCTGGAGTGGGGGGGGAGGCCGGGGAGATACGCAGTATTTT. This chain connects TRBV30 to TRBJ2-3, with 7 nucleotides matching TRBD2. V shed 1 base, J shed 5 bases, and the junction held 9 bases outside the gene matches. The germline V gene encodes CDR1 GTSNPN and CDR2 SVGIG (reference sequence). There are 15 residues in the CDR3.

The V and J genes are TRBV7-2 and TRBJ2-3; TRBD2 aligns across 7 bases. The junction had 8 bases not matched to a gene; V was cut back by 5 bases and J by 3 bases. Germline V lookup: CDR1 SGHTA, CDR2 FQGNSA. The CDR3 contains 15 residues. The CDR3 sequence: CASSPFWGGTDTQYF. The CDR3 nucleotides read TGTGCCAGCAGCCCATTCTGGGGGGGAACAGATACGCAGTATTTT.

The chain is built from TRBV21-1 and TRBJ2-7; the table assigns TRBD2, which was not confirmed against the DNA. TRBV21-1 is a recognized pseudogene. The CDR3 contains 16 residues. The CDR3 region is CASSKGTSGSSYEQYF. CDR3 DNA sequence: TGTGCCAGCAGCAAAGGGACTAGCGGGAGCTCCTACGAGCAGTACTTC.

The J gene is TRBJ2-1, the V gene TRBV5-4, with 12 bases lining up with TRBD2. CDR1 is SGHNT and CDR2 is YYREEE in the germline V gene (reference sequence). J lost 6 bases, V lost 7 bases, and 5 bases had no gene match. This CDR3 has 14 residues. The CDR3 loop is CASGSSGRANEQFF. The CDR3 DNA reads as TGTGCCAGCGGATCTAGCGGGAGGGCCAATGAGCAGTTCTTC.

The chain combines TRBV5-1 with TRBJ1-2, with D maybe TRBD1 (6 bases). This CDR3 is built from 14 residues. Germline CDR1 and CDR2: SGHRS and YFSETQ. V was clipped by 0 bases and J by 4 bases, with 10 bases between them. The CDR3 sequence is CASSLGQAAYGYTF. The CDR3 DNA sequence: TGCGCCAGCAGCTTGGGACAGGCTGCCTATGGCTACACCTTC.

CDR3 DNA sequence: TGTGCCAGCAGCTTGACCGGGACTAGCGGACACAATGAGCAGTTCTTC. It yields the protein CASSLTGTSGHNEQFF. The chain carries TRBV13 and TRBJ2-1; 11 bases line up with TRBD2. The length of the CDR3 is 16 residues. Trimming at V came to 3 bases and at J to 5 bases, leaving 6 bases not matched to a gene. The germline CDR1 and CDR2 sequences are PRHDT and FYEKMQ (reference sequence).

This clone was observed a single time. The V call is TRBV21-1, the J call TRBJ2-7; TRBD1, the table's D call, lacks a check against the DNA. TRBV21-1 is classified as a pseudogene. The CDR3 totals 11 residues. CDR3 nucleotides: TGTGCCAGCGGGGACAGCTACGAGCAGTACTTC. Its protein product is CASGDSYEQYF.

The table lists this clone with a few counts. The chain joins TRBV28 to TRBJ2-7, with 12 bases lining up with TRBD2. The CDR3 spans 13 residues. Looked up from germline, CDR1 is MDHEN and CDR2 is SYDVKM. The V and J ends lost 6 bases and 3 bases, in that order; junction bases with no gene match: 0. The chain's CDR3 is CASRLAGGYEQYF. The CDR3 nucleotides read TGTGCCAGCAGACTAGCGGGAGGCTACGAGCAGTACTTC.

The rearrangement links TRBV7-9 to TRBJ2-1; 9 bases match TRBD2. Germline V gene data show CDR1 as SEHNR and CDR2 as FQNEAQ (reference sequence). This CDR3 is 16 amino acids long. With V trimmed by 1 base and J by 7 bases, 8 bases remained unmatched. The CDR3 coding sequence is TGTGCCAGCAGCTTAGTGCCTAGCGGGACCTGGAATGAGCAGTTCTTC. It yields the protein CASSLVPSGTWNEQFF.

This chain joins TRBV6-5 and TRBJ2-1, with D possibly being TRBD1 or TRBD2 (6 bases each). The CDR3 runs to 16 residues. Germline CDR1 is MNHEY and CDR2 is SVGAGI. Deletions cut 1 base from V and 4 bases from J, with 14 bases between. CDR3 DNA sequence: TGTGCCAGCAGTTACTTCGGGGGCGCGTCGTACAATGAGCAGTTCTTC. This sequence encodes CASSYFGGASYNEQFF.

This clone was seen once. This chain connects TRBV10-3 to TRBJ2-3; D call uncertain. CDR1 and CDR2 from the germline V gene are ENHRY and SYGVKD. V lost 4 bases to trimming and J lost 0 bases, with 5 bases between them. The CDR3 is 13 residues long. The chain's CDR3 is CAISAHSTDTQYF. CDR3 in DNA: TGTGCCATCAGTGCACACAGCACAGATACGCAGTATTTT.

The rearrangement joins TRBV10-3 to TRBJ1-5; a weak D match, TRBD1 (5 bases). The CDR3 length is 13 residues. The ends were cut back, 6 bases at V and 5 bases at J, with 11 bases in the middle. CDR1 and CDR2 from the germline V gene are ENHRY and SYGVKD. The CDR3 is CAIRGQVHQPQHF. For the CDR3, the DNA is TGTGCCATCAGGGGGCAGGTCCATCAGCCCCAGCATTTT.

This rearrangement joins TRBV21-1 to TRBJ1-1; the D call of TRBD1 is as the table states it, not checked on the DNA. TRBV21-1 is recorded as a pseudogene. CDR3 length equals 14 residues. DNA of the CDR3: TGTGCCAGCAAGAAACAGGGGGTCAACACTGAAGCTTTCTTT. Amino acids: CASKKQGVNTEAFF.

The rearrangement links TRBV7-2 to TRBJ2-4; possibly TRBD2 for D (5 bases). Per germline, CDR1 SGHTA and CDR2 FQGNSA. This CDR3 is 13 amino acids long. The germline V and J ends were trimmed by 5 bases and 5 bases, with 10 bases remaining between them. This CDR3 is CASSLTSENIQYF. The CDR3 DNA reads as TGTGCCAGCAGCCTAACTAGTGAAAACATTCAGTACTTC.

Here the CDR3 reads CASSQVGTGEGYTF. CDR3 sequence (DNA): TGTGCCAGCAGCCAAGTGGGGACAGGGGAGGGCTACACCTTC. The V and J genes are TRBV4-2 and TRBJ1-2, with 10 bases identical to TRBD1. There are 14 residues in the CDR3. V was pared by 1 base and J by 8 bases, with 4 bases of the junction left unmatched. Germline CDR1 is LGHNA and CDR2 is YNFKEQ.

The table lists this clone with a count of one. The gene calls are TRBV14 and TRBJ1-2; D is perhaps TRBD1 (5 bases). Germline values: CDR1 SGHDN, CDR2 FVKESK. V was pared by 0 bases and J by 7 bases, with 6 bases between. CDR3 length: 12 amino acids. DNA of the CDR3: TGTGCCAGCAGCCAAGACAGGGTTGGCTACACCTTC. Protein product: CASSQDRVGYTF.

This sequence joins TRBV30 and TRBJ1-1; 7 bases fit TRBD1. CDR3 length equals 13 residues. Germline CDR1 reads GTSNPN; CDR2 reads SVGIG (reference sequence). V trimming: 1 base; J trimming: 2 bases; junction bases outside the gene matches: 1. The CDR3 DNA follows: TGTGCCTGGAGTGGGACAGGTAACACTGAAGCTTTCTTT. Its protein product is CAWSGTGNTEAFF.

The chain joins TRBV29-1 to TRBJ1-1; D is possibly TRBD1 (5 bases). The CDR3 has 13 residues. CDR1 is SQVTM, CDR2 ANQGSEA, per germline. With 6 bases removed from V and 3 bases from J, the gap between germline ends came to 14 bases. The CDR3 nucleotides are TGCAGCGTGCCGACTTCGGGGCACACTGAAGCTTTCTTT. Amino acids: CSVPTSGHTEAFF.

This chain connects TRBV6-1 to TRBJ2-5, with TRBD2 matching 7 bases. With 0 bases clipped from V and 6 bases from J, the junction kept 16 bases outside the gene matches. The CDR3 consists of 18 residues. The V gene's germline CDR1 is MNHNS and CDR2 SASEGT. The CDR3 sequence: CASSEAGSGGPVWKTQYF. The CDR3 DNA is TGTGCCAGCAGTGAAGCCGGCTCGGGAGGCCCTGTGTGGAAGACCCAGTACTTC.

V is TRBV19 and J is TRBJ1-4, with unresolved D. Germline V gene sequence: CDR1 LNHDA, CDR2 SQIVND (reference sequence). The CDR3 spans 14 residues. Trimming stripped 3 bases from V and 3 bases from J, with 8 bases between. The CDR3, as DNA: TGTGCCAGTAGTATCTGGGCGGCTAATGAAAAACTGTTTTTT. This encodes CASSIWAANEKLFF.

The CDR3 DNA sequence: TGTGCCAGCAGCTTTAGACTAGTCGGGGCCCATGAGCAGTTCTTC. It encodes CASSFRLVGAHEQFF. The gene calls are TRBV4-2 and TRBJ2-1; D may be TRBD2 (6 bases). Trimming removed 5 bases from V and 8 bases from J, with 19 bases in between. The CDR3 has 15 amino acids. CDR1 and CDR2 (germline): LGHNA, YNFKEQ.

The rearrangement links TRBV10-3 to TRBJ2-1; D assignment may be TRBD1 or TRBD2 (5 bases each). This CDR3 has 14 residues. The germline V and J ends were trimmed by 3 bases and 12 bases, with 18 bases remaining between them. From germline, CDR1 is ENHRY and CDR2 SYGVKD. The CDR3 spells CAISDPRDPGGQFF. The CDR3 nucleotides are TGTGCCATCAGTGATCCCCGGGACCCTGGGGGGCAGTTCTTC.

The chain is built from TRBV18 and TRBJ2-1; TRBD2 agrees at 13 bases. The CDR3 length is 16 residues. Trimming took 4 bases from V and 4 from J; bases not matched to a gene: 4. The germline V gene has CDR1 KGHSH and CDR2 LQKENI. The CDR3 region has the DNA TGTGCCAGCTCACGGACTAGCGGGAGCGGGTACAATGAGCAGTTCTTC. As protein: CASSRTSGSGYNEQFF.

The CDR3 DNA follows: TGCGCCAGCAGCCAATTGACACTTAACACCGGGGAGCTGTTTTTT. It yields the protein CASSQLTLNTGELFF. The chain has TRBV4-1 and TRBJ2-2; D is ambiguous. CDR3 length: 15 amino acids. Between the trimmed V and J ends, which lost 2 bases and 2 bases, there was a span of 9 bases. Germline values: CDR1 MGHRA, CDR2 YSYEKL.

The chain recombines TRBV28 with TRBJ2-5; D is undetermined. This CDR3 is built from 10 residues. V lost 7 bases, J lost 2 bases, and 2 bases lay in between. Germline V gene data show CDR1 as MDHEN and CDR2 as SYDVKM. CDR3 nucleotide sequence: TGTGCCAGCATGCAAGAGACCCAGTACTTC. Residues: CASMQETQYF.

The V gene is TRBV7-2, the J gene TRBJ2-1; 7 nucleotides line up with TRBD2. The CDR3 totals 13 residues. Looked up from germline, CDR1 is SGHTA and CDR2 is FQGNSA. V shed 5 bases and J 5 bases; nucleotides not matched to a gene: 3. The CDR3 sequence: CASSLSGNNEQFF. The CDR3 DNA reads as TGTGCCAGCAGCCTGAGCGGGAACAATGAGCAGTTCTTC.